This is a list of T cell receptor beta chains from one sample in a study of T cells after yellow fever vaccination. TCRdb reprocessed the 5' RACE reads with MiXCR, giving one entry per CDR3 protein. This sample has under 350,000 distinct CDR3 sequences, with approximately 4% found just once. The specimen comprised PBMCs, sampled 5 days after the yellow fever booster vaccination. Receptors originate from a man aged 18 to 30 who received the YFV17D yellow fever vaccine. CDR3s include the opening cysteine and the closing phenylalanine or tryptophan.

V gene	J gene	CDR3 protein
TRBV10-3	TRBJ2-3	CAISEPYTDTQYF
TRBV24-1	TRBJ2-5	CATSDAAGQQETQYF
TRBV7-2	TRBJ2-4	CASRTIRGSSLDF
TRBV9	TRBJ2-5	CASSETSGGAGQETQYF
TRBV4-2	TRBJ1-2	CASSQDTRGTYGYTF
TRBV29-1	TRBJ1-1	CSVEGDIRMNTEAFF
TRBV5-1	TRBJ2-3	CASSPGTGGPDTQYF
TRBV20-1	TRBJ1-2	CSAPLRVRDAANYGYTF
TRBV30	TRBJ1-1	CASYARGRWTEAFF
TRBV5-1	TRBJ2-3	CASRSLAGSTDTQYF
TRBV5-1	TRBJ1-6	CASSLQGDNSPLHF
TRBV28	TRBJ2-1	CASSPGTGIEQFF
TRBV12-3/TRBV12-4	TRBJ1-3	CASSVQGPGNTIYF
TRBV20-1	TRBJ1-1	CSARDYQGRGNTEAFF
TRBV5-4	TRBJ1-4	CASSKDRVGGEKLFF
TRBV20-1	TRBJ1-1	CSARIPGKVTEAFF
TRBV6-2/TRBV6-3	TRBJ2-1	CASSYYQVSYNEQFF
TRBV3-1	TRBJ2-1	CASSPSKGSYNEQFF
TRBV7-6	TRBJ2-6	CASSLNGPFGANVLTF
TRBV19	TRBJ2-1	CASSIAQGVYNEQFF
TRBV20-1	TRBJ2-2	CSARNGNTGELFF
TRBV24-1	TRBJ2-5	CATSDLVTGETQYF
TRBV18	TRBJ2-3	CASSPVGVGTDTQYF
TRBV9	TRBJ1-2	CASSINRDRGNYGYTF
TRBV5-5	TRBJ2-3	CASSDRQGATDTQYF
TRBV2	TRBJ1-2	CASRDAGHYTF
TRBV5-1	TRBJ2-7	CASSLGQVYEQYF
TRBV12-3/TRBV12-4	TRBJ2-7	CASGWTGVEQYF
TRBV6-2/TRBV6-3	TRBJ2-5	CASRTAGSGAETQYF
TRBV5-4	TRBJ1-2	CASSFLVGQGYTF
TRBV5-4	TRBJ2-2	CASSLGGQDLGELFF
TRBV11-2	TRBJ2-7	CASRFGLAGGYDSYEQYF
TRBV30	TRBJ1-4	CAWAKGDTNEKLFF
TRBV24-1	TRBJ2-7	CATSDPFYEQYF
TRBV3-1	TRBJ2-3	CASQPGGRDTQYF
TRBV6-5	TRBJ2-7	CASSFRSTSGGPLEQYF
TRBV20-1	TRBJ2-1	CSAKDREEQFF
TRBV10-3	TRBJ2-3	CAISDRDVTDTQYF
TRBV12-3/TRBV12-4	TRBJ2-3	CASSLHTQYF
TRBV12-3/TRBV12-4	TRBJ2-2	CASRGTEGPGELFF
TRBV5-1	TRBJ2-2	CASSLRTSDGELFF
TRBV5-4	TRBJ1-2	CASSSKTGPYGYTF
TRBV19	TRBJ1-2	CASRTTATHYGYTF
TRBV12-3/TRBV12-4	TRBJ1-5	CASSLAQGSRGQPQHF
TRBV5-1	TRBJ2-7	CASRLGQGLSYEQYF
TRBV3-1	TRBJ1-6	CASGTGGGRVNSPLHF
TRBV20-1	TRBJ1-2	CSATSQRGTLEGYTF
TRBV29-1	TRBJ2-2	CSVEVVGGESRTGELFF
TRBV7-9	TRBJ1-5	CASSLGGQPQHF
TRBV11-2	TRBJ1-1	CASRTPGRGTEAFF
TRBV20-1	TRBJ2-7	CSARDGQAGPLGEQYF
TRBV3-2	TRBJ2-3	CASSQERTSERDTQYF
TRBV9	TRBJ1-2	CASSVDPGDRYGYTF
TRBV4-1	TRBJ2-7	CASSLTSRTVREQYF
TRBV6-5	TRBJ2-3	CASSYVPDSTDTQYF
TRBV12-3/TRBV12-4	TRBJ1-5	CASSLGTGDLRQPQHF